The rows below give T cell receptor beta chains drawn from one sample of a study of identifying expanded T cells in peripheral blood. Some clones are missing from TCRdb's copy, which holds only in-frame ones; the method was immunoSEQ multiplex PCR. The repertoire has about 76,000 clones, approximately 85% of them found once; the top ten carry roughly 18%. Input material: blood. The receptors were gathered from a person aged 18-69 years in good health. Each CDR3 is given without its conserved first and last residue. Fields, in order: V gene, J gene, CDR3 protein.

TRBV7-9	TRBJ2-7	ASSLAQGRPYEQY
TRBV20-1	TRBJ1-1	SAKPNTEAF
TRBV28	TRBJ1-2	ASSQVLAVLDYGYT
TRBV7-2	TRBJ2-6	ASSPDRWANVLT
TRBV4-3	TRBJ2-7	ASSQDWAGTYEQY
TRBV27	TRBJ2-3	ASTQDRVSDTQY
TRBV29-1	TRBJ1-1	SGRPGGNTEAF
TRBV6-6	TRBJ1-2	ASRLTDGYGYT
TRBV6-5	TRBJ2-5	ASSYGGEQETQY
TRBV7-2	TRBJ2-7	ASRMTGSYEQY
TRBV25-1	TRBJ1-2	ASMGGGPYGYT
TRBV18	TRBJ2-7	ASSVSGGYEQY
TRBV5-8	TRBJ2-3	ASSLKDTQY
TRBV7-9	TRBJ2-7	ASSLGGRQY
TRBV19	TRBJ2-3	ATTDRTITDTQY
TRBV15	TRBJ1-5	ATSTTGVRQPQH
TRBV19	TRBJ1-1	ASSITGGNTEAF
TRBV7-9	TRBJ2-7	ASSLEAGLAEQY
TRBV30	TRBJ2-1	AWSQTGTSVNEQF
TRBV28	TRBJ2-1	ASSTGGQTYNEQF
TRBV4-3	TRBJ2-3	ASSPMTGDVADTQY
TRBV25-1	TRBJ1-3	ASLSGRRSGNTIY
TRBV7-9	TRBJ2-5	ASSGTRGETQY
TRBV9	TRBJ1-1	ASSVNPGTEAF
TRBV10-3	TRBJ2-5	AISESAGTETQY
TRBV5-1	TRBJ1-1	ASSLVGTGLSTEAF
TRBV10-3	TRBJ1-1	AISESRDRSEAF
TRBV27	TRBJ2-7	ASSQGLAQY
TRBV21-1	TRBJ1-5	ASSKSPSNRGHDQPQH
TRBV6-5	TRBJ1-2	ASSGPTGQGRGYT
TRBV4-3	TRBJ2-1	ASSWQGGKGHNEQF